Presented here are 10 T cell receptor beta chains from one specimen sequenced in a study of shared clonotypes between healthy human individuals. TCRdb's table, derived via immunoSEQ multiplex PCR, lists solely in-frame clones and lacks some. This sample has 2 million to 2.5 million clones, with around 95% found just once. Sequencing input: naive CD4+ T cells sorted from blood. Subset: CD45RA+ positively selected. These receptors all stem from a young man in good health.

The V call is TRBV7-9, the J call TRBJ1-6; D remains ambiguous. V lost 1 base, J lost 7 bases, and 5 bases lay in between. This CDR3 has 13 amino acids. Germline values: CDR1 SEHNR, CDR2 FQNEAQ (reference sequence). CDR3 DNA: TGTGCCAGCAGCTTAGAAAAGAATTCACCCCTCCACTTT. It codes for CASSLEKNSPLHF.

This clone occurred once. As DNA, the CDR3 is TGCAGCGTGTTCTGGCAAGAGACCCAGTACTTC. Translation: CSVFWQETQYF. The genes are TRBV29-1 and TRBJ2-5, with D hard to call. Germline CDR1 and CDR2: SQVTM and ANQGSEA. The V gene lost 6 bases and the J gene lost 2 bases, with 7 bases spanning the gap. There are 11 residues in the CDR3.

The rearrangement uses TRBV9 and TRBJ1-2; no definite D call. The germline gives CDR1 SGDLS, CDR2 YYNGEE. This CDR3 is 14 amino acids long. V was trimmed by 2 bases and J by 3 bases, leaving 11 bases between them. The CDR3 bases are TGTGCCAGCAGCGTGGACCGTACTCACTATGGCTACACCTTC. The encoded protein is CASSVDRTHYGYTF. Supplemented by reference TRBV9 and TRBJ1-2, the full variable domain reads DSGVTQTPKHLITATGQRVTLRCSPRSGDLSVYWYQQSLDQGLQFLIQYYNGEERAKGNILERFSAQQFPDLHSELNLSSLELGDSALYFCASSVDRTHYGYTFGSGTRLTVV.

As to this clone: At the DNA level, this CDR3 is encoded by other sequences in the same sample as well. The CDR3 nucleotides read TGTGCCAGCAGCGAGGGACTGGCTAGCACAGATACGCAGTATTTT. It is translated as CASSEGLASTDTQYF. The gene calls are TRBV2 and TRBJ2-3; D perhaps matches TRBD2 (6 bases). Germline V gives CDR1 SNHLY, CDR2 FYNNEI. V shed 6 bases and J shed 0 bases, with 13 bases lying between them. The CDR3 has 15 residues.

The V gene is TRBV11-2, the J gene TRBJ2-7; D possibly uses TRBD1 or TRBD2 (5 bases each). V lost 6 bases and J lost 12, with 18 bases in between. The CDR3 runs 12 residues. CDR1 is SGHAT, CDR2 FQNNGV, per germline. The CDR3 nucleotides read TGTGCCAGCAGGGATGGGACCGTCAATCGGTACTTC. Translating gives CASRDGTVNRYF. The complete variable domain, with remaining parts taken from reference TRBV11-2 and TRBJ2-7, reads EAGVAQSPRYKIIEKRQSVAFWCNPISGHATLYWYQQILGQGPKLLIQFQNNGVVDDSQLPKDRFSAERLKGVDSTLKIQPAKLEDSAVYLCASRDGTVNRYFGPGTRLTVT.

The rearrangement links TRBV5-1 to TRBJ2-5; D possibly corresponds to TRBD1 (6 bases). Trimming removed 4 bases at V and 0 bases at J, with 10 bases between. The length of the CDR3 is 14 residues. Germline V gene data show CDR1 as SGHRS and CDR2 as YFSETQ. The CDR3 DNA reads TGCGCCAGCAGCCAGCAGGGGAACCAAGAGACCCAGTACTTC. Residues: CASSQQGNQETQYF.

This clone was counted between two and nine times. Other nucleotide sequences in the sample specify the same CDR3. The chain combines TRBV6-6 with TRBJ1-4; D gene ambiguous. V lost 6 bases and J 5 bases, leaving 4 bases between the germline ends. This CDR3 has 11 amino acids. Germline CDR1 MNHNY, CDR2 SVGAGI (reference sequence). DNA for the CDR3: TGTGCCAGCAGCCTGAATGAAAAACTGTTTTTT. It encodes CASSLNEKLFF.

The J gene is TRBJ2-7, the V gene TRBV18; 8 positions agree with TRBD2. The J segment lost 6 bases and the V segment lost 3 bases, leaving 19 bases of the junction unmatched. The CDR3 runs 18 residues. Germline CDR1 is KGHSH and CDR2 is LQKENI. The CDR3 sequence: CASSPFGGSGATSPEQYF. The CDR3 DNA reads TGTGCCAGCTCACCTTTCGGTGGTAGCGGGGCTACTTCCCCCGAGCAGTACTTC.

This clone showed up just once. The rearrangement joins TRBV7-9 to TRBJ2-3; either TRBD1 or TRBD2 may supply D (5 bases each). The CDR3 contains 14 residues. Germline CDR1 is SEHNR and CDR2 is FQNEAQ (reference sequence). V lost 3 bases to trimming and J lost 2 bases, with 9 bases between them. CDR3 sequence (DNA): TGTGCCAGCAGCTTGGGACCCCTCACAGATACGCAGTATTTT. It specifies CASSLGPLTDTQYF.

V and J are TRBV30 and TRBJ2-5; the D gene is possibly TRBD2 (5 bases). This CDR3 contains 17 residues. CDR1 and CDR2 (germline): GTSNPN, SVGIG (reference sequence). Trimming took 5 bases from V and 5 from J, leaving 27 bases between them. The chain's CDR3 is CAWVQGWGDAIEETQYF. Here the CDR3 DNA reads TGTGCCTGGGTTCAAGGGTGGGGAGATGCAATAGAGGAGACCCAGTACTTC.